This T cell receptor (beta chain) appears in the sequencing data of a study of blood T cell repertoires in COVID-19 (dated by TCRdb to about 2020). Describing the broader study: Collaborator samples came from the United States, Italy and Spain and covered acute and convalescent phases of COVID-19. Samples were obtained from the ongoing ImmuneRACE study (first 160 participants) and from some 1,300 subjects provided by 6 global collaborators. The sample metadata nearly always contained a de-identified subject ID, COVID-19 status, age in years and sex. Deeply sampled blood TCRbeta repertoires from subjects exposed to, actively infected with, or recovered from COVID-19 were included in the dataset. The repertoires were released in a freely available public database meant as a resource for research on the immune response to SARS-CoV-2. Where HLA class I and class II types were available, the types were taken from metadata supplied by the sample provider, not from assay-based typing. The prospective study material was composed of cDNA or gDNA derived from T cells, B-cell-depleted T cells, or PBMCs. What the work shows at the level of the full study, not this receptor alone: Clinical and demographic metadata were provided uncurated, with the amount varying by source and participant.

With regard to this clone: The target of this receptor is not known. Base qualities are missing; no much larger clone stands one base away.

Ends trimmed: V by 6 bases, J by 5 bases; bases unmatched to a gene: 6. Measured from the cysteine to the phenylalanine, the CDR3 is 13 residues long. The kept DNA is CDR3 alone, 39 bases in frame from the first base. TCRbeta CDR3 regions were amplified from genomic DNA using the immunoSEQ Assay, a bias-controlled multiplex PCR. From the authors' description of their analysis: The number of nucleated cells in each sample was estimated from the amplification of reference gene primers within the assay. To quantify the absolute abundance of each unique TCRbeta CDR3 rearrangement, sequence reads were collapsed and filtered. Productive Simpson clonality was computed per sample as the square root of Simpson's diversity index over productive rearrangements. The clones in this table, taken by TCRdb from immuneACCESS, are in-frame only. Not every clone is retained; where verified, under half of the shortfall comes from an unresolved V gene, and the cause of the rest is unknown. That table supplies the V and J calls and clone size; D and trimming were determined from the DNA. The sample table contains about 120,000 clones; only one count was recorded for 77% of them. The biggest ten clones account for 7.9% of the sample.

Each collaborating institution followed its own protocols to collect whole blood in K2EDTA tubes. For TCRbeta analysis, collaborators shipped samples in one of three forms: frozen whole blood, isolated PBMCs, or DNA extracted from either of those sample types. This TCR was recovered from a human donor in a cohort sampled during active COVID-19. The sequence links TRBV12-3 or TRBV12-4 to TRBJ2-7; 8 middle bases align to TRBD1. The specimen sequenced was peripheral blood. The CDR3 sequence is CASRENRGDEQYF. The DNA is TGTGCCAGCAGAGAGAACAGGGGGGACGAGCAGTACTTC.